Below are 3 T cell receptor beta chains sequenced from a single sample in a study of identical twins. TCRdb analysed the 5' RACE reads with MiXCR anew, one entry per CDR3 protein. The sample comprises hundreds of thousands of distinct CDR3 sequences, 20% to 25% of which are singletons, and approximately 0.52% rests with the top ten. In addition, the sample was reused for a study of yellow fever vaccine responses in identical twins.

Sequencing was performed on CD4+ T cells sorted from blood. These receptors originate from a woman aged 18-29 years in good health.

This clonotype has only a few counts. This sequence joins TRBV7-2 and TRBJ2-5, with D perhaps TRBD1 or TRBD2 (6 bases each). V was shortened by 5 bases and J by 4 bases, with 23 bases between the two germline ends. Germline-derived CDR1 and CDR2 are SGHTA and FQGNSA. The CDR3 is 17 amino acids. CDR3 DNA sequence: TGTGCCAGCAGCCACGTGAGGAGGGGGTGGCTAGGAGAGACCCAGTACTTC. Translation gives CASSHVRRGWLGETQYF.

The sample holds a few counts of this clonotype. The chain couples TRBV28 to TRBJ2-3; a possible D gene is TRBD2 (6 bases). Trimming pared 3 bases from V and 0 bases from J, leaving 16 bases between. The germline V gene has CDR1 MDHEN and CDR2 SYDVKM. This CDR3 region has 17 residues. The CDR3 reads CASSFPPMAGSTDTQYF. CDR3 DNA sequence: TGTGCCAGCAGTTTCCCCCCAATGGCGGGGAGCACAGATACGCAGTATTTT.

In this sample, this clonotype turned up a few times. This sequence joins TRBV18 and TRBJ1-1; the match to TRBD1 covers 9 bases. The J segment lost 0 bases and the V segment lost 6 bases, leaving 5 bases of the junction unmatched. The CDR3 contains 15 residues. The germline CDR1 and CDR2 sequences are KGHSH and LQKENI. The CDR3 is CASSPYRGLNTEAFF. DNA for the CDR3: TGTGCCAGCTCCCCCTACAGGGGGCTGAACACTGAAGCTTTCTTT.